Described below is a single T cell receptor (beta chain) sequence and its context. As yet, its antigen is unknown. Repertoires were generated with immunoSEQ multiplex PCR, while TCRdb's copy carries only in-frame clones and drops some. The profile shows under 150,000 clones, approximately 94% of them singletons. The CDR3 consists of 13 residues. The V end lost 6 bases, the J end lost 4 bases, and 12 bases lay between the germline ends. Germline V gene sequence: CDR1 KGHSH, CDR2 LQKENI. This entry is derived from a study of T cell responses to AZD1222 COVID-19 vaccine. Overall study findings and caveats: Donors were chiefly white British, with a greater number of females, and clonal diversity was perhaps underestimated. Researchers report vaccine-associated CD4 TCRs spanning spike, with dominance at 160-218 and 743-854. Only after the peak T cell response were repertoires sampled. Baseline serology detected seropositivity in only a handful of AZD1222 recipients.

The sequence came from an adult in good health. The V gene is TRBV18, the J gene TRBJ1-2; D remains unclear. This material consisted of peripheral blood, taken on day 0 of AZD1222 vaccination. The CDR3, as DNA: TGTGCCAGCTCCCGGGATTCCCCCTATGGCTACACCTTC. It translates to CASSRDSPYGYTF.